This is a list of T cell receptor beta chains from one sample in a study of T-cell reconstitution after alpha-beta-depleted transplantation in children. TCRdb independently ran MiXCR on the PCR reads; one entry per CDR3 protein. The sample lists about 170,000 distinct CDR3 sequences; 11% were seen once. Material: PBMCs, obtained before TCRalphabeta/CD19-depleted stem cell transplant. Every receptor here comes from a boy aged 2 to 9 with acute myeloid leukemia, due to receive a stem cell transplant. Each CDR3 is given with its conserved first and last residue. The order of the fields is J gene, V gene, D gene, CDR3 length, clone size, CDR3 DNA, CDR3 protein. D genes are given only for firm matches. Rows may omit the clone size; those that give it use once, few, many or a size class.

>TRBJ2-1|TRBV7-2|-|16|-
TGTGCCAGCAGCTTAGTTGGGGGGCCAATCTACAATGAGCAGTTCTTC
CASSLVGGPIYNEQFF
>TRBJ1-2|TRBV2|-|10|many
TGTGCCAGCAGGGGCCCCCTTTACACCTTC
CASRGPLYTF
>TRBJ2-1|TRBV5-1|TRBD2|20|many
TGCGCCAGCACCTCGATGACTAGCGGGGGAGCGGGCAGCTCCTACAATGAGCAGTTCTTC
CASTSMTSGGAGSSYNEQFF
>TRBJ2-3|TRBV20-1|TRBD2|16|many
TGCAGTGCTCACACGACTAGCGGTTCTAGCACAGATACGCAGTATTTT
CSAHTTSGSSTDTQYF
>TRBJ2-3|TRBV18|-|12|many
TGTGCCAGCTCACCACTGGGAAATACGCAGTATTTT
CASSPLGNTQYF
>TRBJ2-1|TRBV7-9|-|15|many
TGTGCCAGCAGCACGCGGGCGCCCTCCTACAATGAGCAGTTCTTC
CASSTRAPSYNEQFF
>TRBJ2-1|TRBV6-5|TRBD2|17|many
TGTGCCAGCACCAGAGGGCTGGGACTAGCGGACTACAATGAGCAGTTCTTC
CASTRGLGLADYNEQFF
>TRBJ2-2|TRBV14|-|18|many
TGTGCCAGCAGCCAAGACTTATGGACAGAAGGGAACACCGGGGAGCTGTTTTTT
CASSQDLWTEGNTGELFF
>TRBJ2-3|TRBV20-1|-|15|many
TGCAGTGCCCCGGGAGAAGTACTACAGATCGATACGCAGTATTTT
CSAPGEVLQIDTQYF
>TRBJ2-1|TRBV20-1|-|17|-
TGCAGTGCTGAACCTACTCCCGGGGCCGGGGAACACAATGAGCAGTTCTTC
CSAEPTPGAGEHNEQFF
>TRBJ2-2|TRBV18|TRBD1|15|many
TGTGCCAGCTCACCAGGGACAGGACACACCGGGGAGCTGTTTTTT
CASSPGTGHTGELFF
>TRBJ2-1|TRBV24-1|-|13|many
TGTGCCACCAGTGCAGTTATGGGTAATGAGCAGTTCTTC
CATSAVMGNEQFF
>TRBJ2-7|TRBV30|TRBD2|15|-
TGTGCCTGGAGTGGAGGACTAGCGGGAGGAGGTGAGCAGTACTTC
CAWSGGLAGGGEQYF
>TRBJ1-1|TRBV28|TRBD1|15|many
TGTGCCAGCAGTTCCAGGGGACAGGGGGCGGCTGAAGCTTTCTTT
CASSSRGQGAAEAFF
>TRBJ1-2|TRBV5-1|TRBD1|15|many
TGCGCCAGCAGCTTGGACGGTCGACAGGGCTATGGCTACACCTTC
CASSLDGRQGYGYTF
>TRBJ2-1|TRBV5-1|-|18|many
TGCGCCAGCAGCTTGGCTTTCAGCGGAACGAGCTCCTACAATGAGCAGTTCTTC
CASSLAFSGTSSYNEQFF
>TRBJ1-2|TRBV27|-|16|-
TGTGCCAGCAGGAGACTCGCACCTTTTGATAACTATGGCTACACCTTC
CASRRLAPFDNYGYTF
>TRBJ1-6|TRBV11-2|-|14|many
TGTGCCAGCAGCTTACAGGGGTTTGATTCACCCCTCCACTTT
CASSLQGFDSPLHF
>TRBJ2-1|TRBV20-1|-|11|many
TGCAGCCCTCCACTGGGCAATGAGCAGTTCTTC
CSPPLGNEQFF
>TRBJ2-1|TRBV18|TRBD2|16|many
TGTGCCAGCTCAACCTCACTAGCGGAATCCTACAATGAGCAGTTCTTC
CASSTSLAESYNEQFF
>TRBJ2-7|TRBV7-6|TRBD2|17|many
TGTGCCAGCAGCTTAGGAGGCGGGACTAGCGGGACCTTCGAGCAGTACTTC
CASSLGGGTSGTFEQYF
>TRBJ2-1|TRBV20-1|-|17|many
TGCAGTGCTAGAGATATGAGGGGGGGGCCCTCCTACAATGAGCAGTTCTTC
CSARDMRGGPSYNEQFF
>TRBJ1-2|TRBV14|TRBD1|13|many
TGTGCCAGCAGCCAGGGGACAGTCTATGGCTACACCTTC
CASSQGTVYGYTF
>TRBJ1-1|TRBV5-1|TRBD1|14|many
TGCGCCAGCACCATGACAGGGTTGAACACTGAAGCTTTCTTT
CASTMTGLNTEAFF
>TRBJ1-2|TRBV29-1|-|10|many
TGCAGCGTAGACACTTATGGCTACACCTTC
CSVDTYGYTF
>TRBJ1-2|TRBV14|-|15|many
TGTGCCAGCAGCCGAGTGACAGCCAACCCCTATGGCTACACCTTC
CASSRVTANPYGYTF